This paragraph reports one TCR beta chain. Its cognate antigen is unknown. This CDR3 has 14 amino acids. The data were obtained in a study of PD-1 blockade in classical Hodgkin lymphoma. Whole-study findings and limits: CD4+ TCR diversity, unlike CD8+, rose significantly by C4D1. Baseline TCR diversity was reportedly lower in newly diagnosed patients than in healthy donors. It was reported as lower still in relapsed/refractory patients.

Repertoires were generated with immunoSEQ multiplex PCR, while TCRdb's copy carries only in-frame clones and drops some. The data hold roughly 56,000 clones, with about 88% observed a single time. Each of the patients experienced relapse following autologous stem cell transplantation, and their brentuximab vedotin exposure differed. Complete response, partial response or progressive disease constituted the best response categories observed. The clonotype originates from a human donor with classical Hodgkin lymphoma. This chain links TRBV21-1 with TRBJ1-2; the table's D call, TRBD1, has no DNA check behind it. TRBV21-1 is a pseudogene. The starting material was peripheral blood mononuclear cells (PBMCs), obtained before the second cycle of nivolumab. The CDR3 DNA reads as TGTGCCAGCAGCAAAGTTCGCAGTGTATATGGCTACACCTTC. It codes for CASSKVRSVYGYTF.